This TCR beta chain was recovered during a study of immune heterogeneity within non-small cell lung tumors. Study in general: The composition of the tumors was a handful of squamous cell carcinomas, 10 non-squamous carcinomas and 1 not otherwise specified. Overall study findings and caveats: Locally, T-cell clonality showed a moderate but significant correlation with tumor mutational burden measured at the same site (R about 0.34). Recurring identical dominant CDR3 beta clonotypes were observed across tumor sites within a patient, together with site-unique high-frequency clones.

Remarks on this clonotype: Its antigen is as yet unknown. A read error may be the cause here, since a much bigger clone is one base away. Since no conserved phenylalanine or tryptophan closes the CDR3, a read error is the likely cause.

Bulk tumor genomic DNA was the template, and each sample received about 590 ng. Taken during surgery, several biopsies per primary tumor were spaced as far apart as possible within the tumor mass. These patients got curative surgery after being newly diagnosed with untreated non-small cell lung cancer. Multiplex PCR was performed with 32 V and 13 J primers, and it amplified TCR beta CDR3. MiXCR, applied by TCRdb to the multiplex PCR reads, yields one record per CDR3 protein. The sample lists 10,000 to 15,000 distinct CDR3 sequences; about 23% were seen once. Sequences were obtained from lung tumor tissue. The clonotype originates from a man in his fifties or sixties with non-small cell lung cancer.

The CDR3 is CASSELAGGNTGELFS. For the CDR3, the DNA is TGTGCCAGCAGTGAACTAGCGGGAGGGAACACCGGGGAGCTGTTTTCT. The chain links TRBV6-1 to TRBJ2-2; 11 bases are a match to TRBD2. The CDR3 is 16 amino acids. Per germline, CDR1 MNHNS and CDR2 SASEGT. The trim removed 2 bases at V and 1 base at J, leaving 0 bases unmatched.